Sequencing of this T cell receptor (beta chain) was carried out in a study of blood T cell repertoires in COVID-19. In germline, CDR1 is GTSNPN, CDR2 SVGIG (reference sequence). The V end was cut by 4 bases, the J end by 0 bases, with 15 bases between. The CDR3 covers 15 residues. Recruited during active infection, patients (from Seattle) were subsequently followed longitudinally. In the study's own analysis: Quantification of nucleated cells was approximated via reference gene primer amplification. Assay used: immunoSEQ multiplex PCR; TCRdb lists only in-frame clones, some missing. The DNA was the basis for D and trimming; V, J and clone size are from that table. The repertoire holds about 150,000 clones, 80% to 90% seen once, with roughly 13% in the top ten.

The chain links TRBV30 to TRBJ2-5; D possibly corresponds to TRBD1 (5 bases). The sequence was obtained from a man aged 18 to 30 with COVID-19, enrolled during active disease. Sequenced: peripheral blood. The CDR3 DNA is TGTGCCTGGAAGTCCGAGACAGAGTACCAAGAGACCCAGTACTTC. Protein sequence: CAWKSETEYQETQYF.